A selection of T cell receptor beta chains follows, all from one sample in a study of cytomegalovirus exposure and HLA in healthy donors. Some clones are missing from TCRdb's copy, which holds only in-frame ones; the method was immunoSEQ multiplex PCR. The sample holds 210,000 or so clones, 83% seen once. Material for sequencing was PBMCs. The receptors derive from a girl under 18 in good health and CMV-seronegative. Each CDR3 is given with its conserved first and last residue. A D gene is named only where the DNA matches it firmly. Clone sizes are given selectively: once, few, many, or a class where the clone is expanded.

J | V | D | size | DNA | CDR3
TRBJ2-1 | TRBV7-9 | TRBD1 | once | TGTGCCAGCAGCTCAAACCTTCGGGACAGGAGTCTCGACAATGAGCAGTTCTTC | CASSSNLRDRSLDNEQFF
TRBJ2-3 | TRBV2 | TRBD2 | once | TGTGCCAGCAGTTCTAGACTAGCGGGCCTCACAGATACGCAGTATTTT | CASSSRLAGLTDTQYF
TRBJ2-2 | TRBV7-6 | - | - | TGTGCCAGCAGCTCCACGGGACTGGGGACCGGGGAGCTGTTTTTT | CASSSTGLGTGELFF
TRBJ2-7 | TRBV27 | - | - | TGTGCCAGCAGTCGTGGACACTCGTTGTCACTCGAGCAGTACTTC | CASSRGHSLSLEQYF
TRBJ2-7 | TRBV6-1 | - | once | TGTGCCAGCATGTTGAGGAGACGAGGACTGGAGCAGTACTTC | CASMLRRRGLEQYF
TRBJ1-2 | TRBV7-2 | - | - | TGTGCCAGCAGCTTATACGCGTATGGCTACACCTTC | CASSLYAYGYTF
TRBJ2-7 | TRBV19 | TRBD2 | few | TGTGCCACCTCGGGGGGTCTATCCTACGAGCAGTACTTC | CATSGGLSYEQYF
TRBJ2-5 | TRBV27 | - | - | TGTGCCATCGGTATAGAGACCCAGTACTTC | CAIGIETQYF
TRBJ2-1 | TRBV20-1 | TRBD2 | - | TGCAGCCGACTAGCGGGAGGCGAGCAGTTCTTC | CSRLAGGEQFF
TRBJ1-5 | TRBV27 | TRBD1 | - | TGTGCCAGCAGTAACAGACAGGGGGCGCAGGGTCAGCCCCAGCATTTT | CASSNRQGAQGQPQHF
TRBJ1-3 | TRBV2 | TRBD1 | - | TGTGCCAGCAGTGAGGACAGGCTCTCTGGAAACACCATATATTTT | CASSEDRLSGNTIYF
TRBJ1-3 | TRBV5-1 | - | - | TGCGCCAGCAGCCCCTTGATAGGTGTCACTACTGGAAACACCATATATTTT | CASSPLIGVTTGNTIYF
TRBJ1-2 | TRBV6-6 | - | - | TGTGCCAGCAGTTACGGGGCAGGCTATGGCTACACCTTC | CASSYGAGYGYTF
TRBJ2-3 | TRBV7-3 | TRBD2 | - | TGTGCCAGCAGCTTAAGGGGGGAGGGCCCAACAGATACGCAGTATTTT | CASSLRGEGPTDTQYF
TRBJ2-5 | TRBV15 | TRBD2 | few | TGTGCCACCAGCAGAGGAGCGGGAGCGAAGACCCAGTACTTC | CATSRGAGAKTQYF
TRBJ2-7 | TRBV6-1 | - | once | TGTGCCAGCAGTGAAGCGGTAACCGGGACAACGTTCTACGAGCAGTACTTC | CASSEAVTGTTFYEQYF
TRBJ2-7 | TRBV23-1 | - | - | TGCGCCAGCAGTCAATCGGTCCAAAACTATTACGAGCAGTACTTC | CASSQSVQNYYEQYF
TRBJ1-5 | TRBV28 | - | - | TGTGCCAGCAGTTCTATCTCAGGGGTAGGTCAGCCCCAGCATTTT | CASSSISGVGQPQHF
TRBJ2-6 | TRBV7-8 | - | - | TGTGCCAGCAGCTTAGAGGCAGGGGTCTTCTCTGGGGCCAACGTCCTGACTTTC | CASSLEAGVFSGANVLTF
TRBJ1-4 | TRBV11-2 | - | - | TGTGCCAGCAGCTTAGTCTCTGAAAAACTGTTTTTT | CASSLVSEKLFF
TRBJ1-1 | TRBV7-3 | TRBD1 | - | TGTGCCAGCAGCTTAGTCGGGCAGGGGGTCGGGACTGAAGCTTTCTTT | CASSLVGQGVGTEAFF
TRBJ1-4 | TRBV28 | - | - | TGTGCCAGCAGTTTATCCCTCAGGGGATATAATGAAAAACTGTTTTTT | CASSLSLRGYNEKLFF
TRBJ2-3 | TRBV27 | TRBD1 | - | TGTGCCAGCAGGTTACAGGGGACAGATACGCAGTATTTT | CASRLQGTDTQYF
TRBJ2-2 | TRBV2 | - | - | TGTGCCAGCAGGAGGACTCAACAAACCGGGGAGCTGTTTTTT | CASRRTQQTGELFF
TRBJ1-5 | TRBV4-3 | - | - | TGCGCCAGCAGCCAAGATTGGGGGGGTCAGCCCCAGCATTTT | CASSQDWGGQPQHF
TRBJ2-7 | TRBV10-3 | - | few | TGTGCCATCAGTGAGAGGCAGGGTGGCCAGTACTTC | CAISERQGGQYF
TRBJ2-7 | TRBV7-9 | TRBD2 | few | TGTGCCAGCAGCTTGGGCGGGGGCTACGAGCAGTACTTC | CASSLGGGYEQYF
TRBJ2-7 | TRBV5-6 | - | once | TGTGCCAGCAGCTTGGACAGGACGTACGAGCAGTACTTC | CASSLDRTYEQYF
TRBJ1-1 | TRBV7-8 | - | - | TGTGCCAGCAGCCCCGGGGATAACACTGAAGCTTTCTTT | CASSPGDNTEAFF
TRBJ1-3 | TRBV4-3 | - | - | TGCGCCAGCAGCCAAGATCCCAGGCCCTCTGGAAACACCATATATTTT | CASSQDPRPSGNTIYF
TRBJ1-2 | TRBV5-1 | TRBD1 | - | TGCGCCAGCAGCTTGACAGGGGGCGAGAACTATGGCTACACCTTC | CASSLTGGENYGYTF
TRBJ1-5 | TRBV19 | - | - | TGTGCCAGTAGTATAGGGCGGGGGATCAGGTCCAAGGAGCCCCAGCATTTT | CASSIGRGIRSKEPQHF
TRBJ2-2 | TRBV6-5 | - | - | TGTGCCAGCAAGTCCCGGGGGGCTGGGGAGCTGTTTTTT | CASKSRGAGELFF
TRBJ2-7 | TRBV12-5 | - | - | TGTGCTAGTGGCGCGGGACTCGGCTACGAGCAGTACTTC | CASGAGLGYEQYF
TRBJ2-1 | TRBV4-2 | - | - | TGTGCCAGCAGCCAAGCGGAGGGAAGGGGCAATGAGCAGTTCTTC | CASSQAEGRGNEQFF
TRBJ2-7 | TRBV28 | TRBD2 | - | TGTGCCAGCCGAGCGGGAGTAGAGCACGAGCAGTACTTC | CASRAGVEHEQYF
TRBJ1-1 | TRBV19 | - | - | TGTGCCAGTAGTATAACCAGCGGGGAAGCTTTCTTT | CASSITSGEAFF
TRBJ1-5 | TRBV19 | - | - | TGTGCCAGTAGTATCCCAACCCTGACTACAAGGGGCAATCAGCCCCAGCATTTT | CASSIPTLTTRGNQPQHF
TRBJ1-4 | TRBV2 | - | - | TGTGCCAGCAGTGATCGGGGTTACGGATCTAATGAAAAACTGTTTTTT | CASSDRGYGSNEKLFF